This T cell receptor beta chain was found in a study of Ad26.COV2.S vaccination and SARS-CoV-2 variants. Study background: Each vaccinee took Ad26.COV2.S intramuscularly, once or twice 56 days apart.

Data came from immunoSEQ multiplex PCR; TCRdb stores just in-frame clones and leaves some out. The sample consists of some 300,000 clones, approximately 80% of them appearing once. Treatment here: some 20 received Ad26.COV2.S at low or high dose, single or two shots; 5 received placebo; per-sample allocation not given. Samples were taken on day 63 after the first vaccine or placebo injection. Trimming cost V 0 bases and J 2 bases, with 8 bases left between them. The CDR3 has 14 amino acids. From germline, CDR1 is MNHEY and CDR2 SVGAGI. J is TRBJ2-7 and V is TRBV6-5; no clear D gene. The sample consisted of peripheral blood, taken in a trial of Ad26.COV2.S vaccine versus placebo. This receptor was taken from a person between 18 and 59 years old who received the Ad26.COV2.S COVID-19 vaccine or a placebo. The CDR3 region has the DNA TGTGCCAGCAGTTACTCGCCTGATACCTACGAGCAGTACTTC. Translating it yields CASSYSPDTYEQYF.